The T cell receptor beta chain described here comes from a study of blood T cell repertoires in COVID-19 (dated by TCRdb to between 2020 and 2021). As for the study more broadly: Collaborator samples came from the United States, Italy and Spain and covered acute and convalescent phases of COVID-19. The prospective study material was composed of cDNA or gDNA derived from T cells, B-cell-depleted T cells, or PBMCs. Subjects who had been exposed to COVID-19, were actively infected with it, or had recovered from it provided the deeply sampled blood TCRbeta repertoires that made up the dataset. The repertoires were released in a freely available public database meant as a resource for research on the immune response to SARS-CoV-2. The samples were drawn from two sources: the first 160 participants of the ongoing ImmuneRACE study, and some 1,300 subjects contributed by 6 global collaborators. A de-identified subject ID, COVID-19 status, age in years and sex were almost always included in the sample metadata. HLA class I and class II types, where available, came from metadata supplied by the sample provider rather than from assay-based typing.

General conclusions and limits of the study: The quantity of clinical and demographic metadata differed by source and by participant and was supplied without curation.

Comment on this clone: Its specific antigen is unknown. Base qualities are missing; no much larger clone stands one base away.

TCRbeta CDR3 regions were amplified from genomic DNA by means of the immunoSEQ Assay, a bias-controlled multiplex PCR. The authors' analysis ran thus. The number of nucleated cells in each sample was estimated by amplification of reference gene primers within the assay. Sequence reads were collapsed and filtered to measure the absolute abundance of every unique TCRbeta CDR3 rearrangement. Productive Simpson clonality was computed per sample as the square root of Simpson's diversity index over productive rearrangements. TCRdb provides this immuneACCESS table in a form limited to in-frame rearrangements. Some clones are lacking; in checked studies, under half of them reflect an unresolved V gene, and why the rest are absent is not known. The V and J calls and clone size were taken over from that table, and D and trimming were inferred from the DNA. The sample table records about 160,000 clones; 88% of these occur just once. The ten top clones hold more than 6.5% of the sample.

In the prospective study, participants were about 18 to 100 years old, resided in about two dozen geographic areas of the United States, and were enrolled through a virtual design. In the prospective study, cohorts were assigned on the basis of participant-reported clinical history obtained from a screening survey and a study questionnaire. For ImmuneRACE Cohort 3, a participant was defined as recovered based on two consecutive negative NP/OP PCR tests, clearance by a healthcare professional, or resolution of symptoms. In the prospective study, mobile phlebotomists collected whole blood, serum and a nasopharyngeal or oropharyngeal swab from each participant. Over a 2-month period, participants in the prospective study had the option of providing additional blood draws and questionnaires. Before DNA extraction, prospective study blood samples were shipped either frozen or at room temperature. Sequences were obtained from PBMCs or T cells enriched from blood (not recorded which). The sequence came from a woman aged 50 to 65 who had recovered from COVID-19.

CDR3 sequence: CASSIGQGTRSPLHF. The bases are TGTGCCAGTAGTATAGGACAGGGGACCCGTTCACCCCTCCACTTT. Here the chain combines TRBV19 and TRBJ1-6; 8 central nucleotides agree with TRBD1. V ends up 1 base short and J 9 bases short, with an unmatched junction base count of 5. CDR3 length: 15 amino acids, cysteine to phenylalanine. Of the read, only the CDR3 DNA is kept; its 45 bases are in frame from base 1. CDR1 and CDR2 are drawn from the germline V gene (reference sequence): LNHDA, SQIVND.